These T cell receptor beta chains were read from a single sample in a study of vaccination and CD4 T cells after COVID-19. Their antigen targets remain unknown. Each CDR3 protein gets one entry after TCRdb re-called the PCR reads with MiXCR. The sample includes fewer than 7,500 distinct CDR3 sequences, more than 65% of them seen just once. The sample comprised CD4+ T cells from blood, cultured in vitro. These TCRs come from a human donor in good health. Both conserved end residues are part of each CDR3. A D gene is named only where the DNA matches it firmly. Clone size is stated in some rows and not others, as once, few, many or a class when expanded.

- | TRBJ1-1 | - | TRBV11-2 | CASSLDGLAVQMNTEAFF | TGTGCCAGCAGCTTAGACGGGTTGGCAGTGCAAATGAACACTGAAGCTTTCTTT
- | TRBJ1-6 | - | TRBV6-5 | CASSLGPGDSPLHF | TGTGCCAGCAGTTTGGGACCTGGGGATTCACCCCTCCACTTT
few | TRBJ1-2 | TRBD1 | TRBV19 | CASGTGVGYGYTF | TGTGCCAGTGGCACAGGGGTGGGCTATGGCTACACCTTC
- | TRBJ1-2 | - | TRBV30 | CAWSNPLRPNYGYTF | TGTGCCTGGAGTAATCCACTACGGCCAAACTATGGCTACACCTTC
- | TRBJ1-5 | - | TRBV20-1 | CGANRQGNQPQHF | TGCGGTGCTAACAGACAAGGAAATCAGCCCCAGCATTTT
- | TRBJ2-7 | TRBD2 | TRBV30 | CAWSVGRHHSYEQYF | TGTGCCTGGAGTGTCGGGAGGCACCACTCCTACGAGCAGTACTTC
few | TRBJ2-5 | - | TRBV19 | CASSVRIQETQYF | TGTGCCAGTAGTGTTAGGATTCAAGAGACCCAGTACTTC
- | TRBJ1-6 | - | TRBV6-1 | CASSEEEGQIYNSPLHF | TGTGCCAGCAGTGAAGAGGAAGGACAGATCTATAATTCACCCCTCCACTTT
- | TRBJ1-3 | - | TRBV24-1 | CATNRTTTTYTIYF | TGTGCCACCAACAGGACAACGACGACATACACCATATATTTT
- | TRBJ1-5 | - | TRBV21-1 | CASSKSSFRQPQHF | TGTGCCAGCAGCAAAAGTAGCTTTCGTCAGCCCCAGCATTTT
- | TRBJ2-1 | TRBD1 | TRBV30 | CACHGDRVNNEQFF | TGTGCCTGTCACGGGGACAGGGTTAACAATGAGCAGTTCTTC
- | TRBJ1-3 | - | TRBV5-1 | CASSFGTGNTIYF | TGCGCCAGCAGCTTTGGGACTGGAAACACCATATATTTT
- | TRBJ1-5 | - | TRBV24-1 | CATSDSGPNQPQHF | TGTGCCACCAGTGACTCAGGGCCCAATCAGCCCCAGCATTTT
- | TRBJ1-1 | - | TRBV30 | CALDQGYTEAFF | TGTGCCTTAGATCAGGGGTACACTGAAGCTTTCTTT
few | TRBJ1-5 | TRBD1 | TRBV6-5 | CASSYSSGGGLPQHF | TGTGCCAGCAGTTACTCCTCAGGGGGCGGTCTGCCCCAGCATTTT
once | TRBJ2-5 | TRBD2 | TRBV20-1 | CSALAGGLKETQYF | TGCAGTGCGTTAGCGGGAGGGCTTAAGGAGACCCAGTACTTC
few | TRBJ1-5 | - | TRBV20-1 | CSASKRARGDQPQHF | TGCAGTGCTAGTAAAAGAGCCAGGGGTGATCAGCCCCAGCATTTT
- | TRBJ1-1 | TRBD1 | TRBV18 | CASSHRTGNTEAFF | TGTGCCAGCTCACACCGGACAGGGAACACTGAAGCTTTCTTT
- | TRBJ1-6 | - | TRBV2 | CASRTRQAYNSPLHF | TGTGCCAGCAGGACGAGACAGGCATATAATTCACCCCTCCACTTT
- | TRBJ2-5 | TRBD2 | TRBV7-2 | CASSLSGGLAETQYF | TGTGCCAGCAGCTTGTCGGGGGGGCTAGCGGAGACCCAGTACTTC
- | TRBJ1-2 | - | TRBV7-2 | CASSQPGPTHGYTF | TGTGCCAGCAGCCAACCGGGCCCGACGCATGGCTACACCTTC
- | TRBJ2-5 | - | TRBV18 | CASSFQSGTQETQYF | TGTGCCAGCTCGTTTCAGTCGGGTACCCAAGAGACCCAGTACTTC
- | TRBJ1-6 | - | TRBV19 | CASHRQDNSPLHF | TGTGCCAGTCACAGACAGGATAATTCACCCCTCCACTTT
- | TRBJ2-5 | - | TRBV7-9 | CASSLHGPTVETQYF | TGTGCCAGCAGCTTGCACGGACCTACAGTAGAGACCCAGTACTTC
- | TRBJ1-5 | TRBD1 | TRBV19 | CASSTPLPGTGYSNQPQHF | TGTGCCAGTAGTACTCCCCTACCCGGGACAGGATATAGCAATCAGCCCCAGCATTTT
once | TRBJ2-7 | - | TRBV7-2 | CASSLGVTASYEQYF | TGTGCCAGCAGCTTAGGGGTAACAGCTTCCTACGAGCAGTACTTC
- | TRBJ2-7 | - | TRBV20-1 | CSARGGYEQYF | TGCAGTGCTAGGGGGGGCTACGAGCAGTACTTC
few | TRBJ2-7 | TRBD1 | TRBV7-2 | CASSSTTGVEQYF | TGTGCCAGCAGCTCGACAACAGGGGTCGAGCAGTACTTC
few | TRBJ1-2 | TRBD1 | TRBV4-1 | CASSRSHTQGAWGYTF | TGCGCCAGCAGCCGCTCCCATACACAGGGGGCTTGGGGCTACACCTTC
- | TRBJ2-1 | TRBD2 | TRBV20-1 | CRGDTSGGTINEQFF | TGCAGGGGAGATACTAGCGGGGGGACCATCAATGAGCAGTTCTTC
few | TRBJ2-3 | TRBD2 | TRBV15 | CATSRDPRGSTDTQYF | TGTGCCACCAGCAGAGATCCGCGGGGGAGCACAGATACGCAGTATTTT
- | TRBJ1-2 | TRBD1 | TRBV6-1 | CASMPTGASGYTF | TGTGCCAGCATGCCTACAGGGGCTAGTGGCTACACCTTC
- | TRBJ2-1 | TRBD2 | TRBV15 | CATSSGGLAAIYNEQFF | TGTGCCACCAGCAGTGGGGGACTAGCGGCTATCTACAATGAGCAGTTCTTC
- | TRBJ1-2 | TRBD1 | TRBV2 | CASSSRQGGTGYTF | TGTGCCAGCAGTTCTAGACAGGGCGGGACTGGCTACACCTTC
once | TRBJ1-2 | - | TRBV5-8 | CASSPGSPNYGYTF | TGTGCCAGCAGCCCCGGATCACCGAACTATGGCTACACCTTC
- | TRBJ2-7 | - | TRBV20-1 | CSASGQGGSYEQYF | TGCAGTGCTAGCGGACAGGGAGGGTCCTACGAGCAGTACTTC
- | TRBJ1-1 | - | TRBV7-2 | CASSLSMGPGTEAFF | TGTGCCAGCAGCCTATCCATGGGGCCTGGGACTGAAGCTTTCTTT
- | TRBJ2-4 | TRBD1 | TRBV27 | CASRTGTGDQYF | TGTGCCAGCCGAACCGGGACAGGGGATCAGTACTTC
- | TRBJ1-6 | TRBD1 | TRBV6-1 | CASRTQQGDNSPLHF | TGTGCCAGCAGGACCCAACAGGGGGATAATTCACCCCTCCACTTT
- | TRBJ2-1 | TRBD2 | TRBV19 | CASSSPRRLAGGGSYNEQFF | TGTGCCAGTAGTAGCCCACGACGACTAGCGGGAGGAGGATCCTACAATGAGCAGTTCTTC
few | TRBJ1-2 | TRBD1 | TRBV6-5 | CASSYSQGANYGYTF | TGTGCCAGCAGTTACTCGCAGGGGGCGAACTATGGCTACACCTTC
- | TRBJ2-5 | TRBD1 | TRBV19 | CASSIRTGVQETQYF | TGTGCCAGTAGTATTAGGACAGGAGTCCAAGAGACCCAGTACTTC
- | TRBJ1-2 | TRBD1 | TRBV27 | CASRKPGQGFGYTF | TGTGCCAGCAGAAAACCGGGACAGGGCTTTGGCTACACCTTC
- | TRBJ2-3 | TRBD2 | TRBV6-1 | CASSDRPGAGSTDTQYF | TGTGCCAGCAGCGACCGGCCGGGAGCGGGGAGCACAGATACGCAGTATTTT
- | TRBJ2-3 | - | TRBV6-5 | CASSYSRGTDTQYF | TGTGCCAGCAGTTACTCGAGGGGGACAGATACGCAGTATTTT
- | TRBJ1-6 | TRBD1 | TRBV20-1 | CSARDRAGSPLHF | TGCAGTGCTCGGGACAGGGCAGGGTCACCCCTCCACTTT
once | TRBJ1-5 | TRBD1 | TRBV2 | CASSELGQSNQPQHF | TGTGCCAGCAGTGAGCTGGGACAGAGCAATCAGCCCCAGCATTTT